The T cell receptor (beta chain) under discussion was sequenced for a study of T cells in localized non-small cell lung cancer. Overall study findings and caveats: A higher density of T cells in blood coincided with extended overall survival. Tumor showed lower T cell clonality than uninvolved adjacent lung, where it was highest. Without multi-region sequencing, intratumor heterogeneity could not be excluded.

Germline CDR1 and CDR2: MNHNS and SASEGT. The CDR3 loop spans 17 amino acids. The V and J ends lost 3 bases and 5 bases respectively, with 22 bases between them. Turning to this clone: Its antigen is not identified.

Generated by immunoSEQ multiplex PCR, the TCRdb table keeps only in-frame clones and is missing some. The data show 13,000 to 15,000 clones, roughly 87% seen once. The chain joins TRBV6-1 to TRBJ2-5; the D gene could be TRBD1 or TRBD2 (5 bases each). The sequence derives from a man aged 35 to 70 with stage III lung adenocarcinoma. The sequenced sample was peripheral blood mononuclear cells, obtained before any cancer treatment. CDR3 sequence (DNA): TGTGCCAGCAGTGAGGTCAGGGAGCTATCCCGGGCCGAGACCCAGTACTTC. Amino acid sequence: CASSEVRELSRAETQYF.